Following are 28 T cell receptor beta chains from one sample sequenced in a study of identical twins. TCRdb fed the 5' RACE reads into MiXCR, producing one record per CDR3 protein. Of 150,000 or so distinct CDR3 sequences detected, under 4.5% appear once; the ten largest clones hold 8% to 8.5%. What was sequenced was memory T cells sorted from blood. These receptors were taken from a man younger than 35 in good health.

This clonotype has ten or more counts. The chain carries TRBV12-3 or TRBV12-4 and TRBJ2-1, with D perhaps matching TRBD2 (6 bases). Trimming took 8 bases from V and 7 from J, leaving 18 bases between them. This CDR3 spans 14 amino acids. CDR3 bases: TGTGCCAGCTCCCCAGGCGGGGTGGGAAATGAGCAGTTCTTC. Translation: CASSPGGVGNEQFF.

In its sample, this clonotype was seen many times. This chain uses TRBV12-3 or TRBV12-4 with TRBJ2-1; possible D gene TRBD2, 5 bases. V gave up 4 bases and J gave up 9 bases, with 13 bases separating them. The CDR3 consists of 13 residues. The CDR3, as DNA: TGTGCCAGCAGTTATAGCGCTGCGGGTGAGCAGTTCTTC. Its protein is CASSYSAAGEQFF.

This clonotype was seen repeatedly, ten times or more. CDR3 DNA sequence: TGTGCCAGCAGCCCCCCCTTAGCGGGGTTCACAGATACGCAGTATTTT. Amino acids: CASSPPLAGFTDTQYF. The chain combines TRBV7-8 with TRBJ2-3; 8 nucleotides match TRBD2. The CDR3 is 16 residues long. In germline, CDR1 is SGHVS, CDR2 FQNEAQ. The ends lost 5 bases at V and 2 bases at J; junction bases unmatched: 9.

This clonotype was counted at least ten times. This sequence joins TRBV6-5 and TRBJ1-2; no reliable D call. V was trimmed by 6 bases and J by 8 bases, leaving 13 bases between them. CDR3 length: 12 residues. Germline CDR1 MNHEY, CDR2 SVGAGI. Written as DNA, the CDR3 is TGTGCCAGCAGAGAGCCCGGGCGGGGCTACACCTTC. The encoded protein is CASREPGRGYTF.

This chain joins TRBV19 and TRBJ2-7; TRBD1 is a possible D gene (6 bases). In germline, CDR1 is LNHDA, CDR2 SQIVND (reference sequence). V shed 1 base and J shed 3 bases, with 16 bases lying between them. The CDR3 spans 16 residues. CDR3 DNA: TGTGCCAGTAGTATAGGTAGGGGGTCCTCTATCTACGAGCAGTACTTC. Protein: CASSIGRGSSIYEQYF.

This clonotype was seen ten or more times. V is TRBV2 and J is TRBJ2-7; 9 bases line up with TRBD2. Trimming took 8 bases from V and 0 from J; bases not matched to a gene: 11. Germline CDR1 is SNHLY and CDR2 is FYNNEI. This CDR3 spans 16 amino acids. DNA for the CDR3: TGTGCCAGCGGGACTAGCAGATCTAGGAGCTCCTACGAGCAGTACGTC. Translating gives CASGTSRSRSSYEQYV.

In this sample, this clonotype turned up many times. This chain joins TRBV12-3 or TRBV12-4 and TRBJ1-2, with 12 bases matching TRBD1. The CDR3 runs to 16 residues. The V and J ends lost 5 bases and 8 bases, in that order; junction bases with no gene match: 12. The DNA for the CDR3 is TGTGCCAGCAGTCCTTCCGGGACAGGGGGCGTGGGGGGCTACACCTTC. It encodes CASSPSGTGGVGGYTF.

J is TRBJ2-6 and V is TRBV11-1, with D perhaps matching TRBD1 (6 bases). CDR3 length: 19 residues. V was trimmed by 7 bases and J by 1 base, leaving 23 bases between them. The germline V gene has CDR1 SGHAT and CDR2 FQDESV (reference sequence). In DNA form, the CDR3 reads TGTGCCAGCACTGCTTTCGGTGCAGGGACACGGTCTGGGGCCAACGTCCTGACTTTC. It is translated as CASTAFGAGTRSGANVLTF.

The chain has TRBV28 and TRBJ2-5; 7 bases are a match to TRBD2. J lost 3 bases, V lost 2 bases, and 15 bases had no gene match. Germline lookup yields CDR1 MDHEN and CDR2 SYDVKM. The CDR3 totals 18 residues. The CDR3 DNA is TGTGCCAGCAGTTTACCTAGCGGCCGATGGTCGTATGAAGAGACCCAGTACTTC. As protein: CASSLPSGRWSYEETQYF.

The table lists this clonotype with many counts. The CDR3 protein is CSLGGDSSYNEQFF. CDR3 nucleotide sequence: TGCAGCCTGGGCGGGGATAGCTCCTACAATGAGCAGTTCTTC. The V call is TRBV20-1, the J call TRBJ2-1, with D tentatively TRBD2 (6 bases). Germline V gives CDR1 DFQATT, CDR2 SNEGSKA (reference sequence). The CDR3 loop spans 14 amino acids.

This clonotype was observed at least ten times. The V gene is TRBV10-3, the J gene TRBJ2-7, with 7 bases aligning to TRBD1. In germline, CDR1 is ENHRY, CDR2 SYGVKD. CDR3 length equals 12 residues. J lost 5 bases, V lost 3 bases, and 1 base had no gene match. The CDR3 sequence is CAISDTGDEQYF. The CDR3 nucleotides are TGTGCCATCAGTGACACAGGGGACGAGCAGTACTTC.

This clonotype came up many times. The chain links TRBV10-3 to TRBJ1-1, with a possible D match to TRBD1 (6 bases). The CDR3 runs to 12 residues. V gave up 9 bases and J gave up 1 base, with 9 bases separating them. The germline V gene encodes CDR1 ENHRY and CDR2 SYGVKD. The CDR3 loop reads CAIRGENTEAFF. The DNA of the CDR3 is TGTGCCATAAGGGGGGAGAACACTGAAGCTTTCTTT.

This clonotype showed up many times. The chain carries TRBV6-1 and TRBJ2-3; TRBD2 matches 9 bases. CDR3 size: 16 residues. The V gene's germline CDR1 is MNHNS and CDR2 SASEGT. The ends lost 5 bases at V and 5 bases at J; junction bases unmatched: 11. CDR3 nucleotide sequence: TGTGCCAGCAGTCCTCGGCCAGCGGGAGGACTAGATACGCAGTATTTT. It encodes CASSPRPAGGLDTQYF.

This clonotype was seen repeatedly, ten times or more. V gene TRBV11-2 combines with J gene TRBJ2-2; 7 nucleotides agree with TRBD2. V dropped 5 bases and J dropped 1; count of bases not matched to a gene: 7. The CDR3 extends over 16 amino acids. Germline loops: CDR1 SGHAT, CDR2 FQNNGV. The CDR3 sequence: CASSAHLAVNTGELFF. In nucleotides, the CDR3 is TGTGCCAGCAGCGCCCACCTAGCGGTGAACACCGGGGAGCTGTTTTTT. The full variable domain, completed using reference TRBV11-2 and TRBJ2-2, is EAGVAQSPRYKIIEKRQSVAFWCNPISGHATLYWYQQILGQGPKLLIQFQNNGVVDDSQLPKDRFSAERLKGVDSTLKIQPAKLEDSAVYLCASSAHLAVNTGELFFGEGSRLTVL.

This clonotype appeared many times. CDR3 in DNA: TGTGCCAGCAGCCTCCGACAGGGCCAACCCTACGAGCAGTACTTC. Residues: CASSLRQGQPYEQYF. This chain connects TRBV7-4 to TRBJ2-7, with 7 nucleotides matching TRBD1. The CDR3 runs 15 residues. V lost 5 bases, J lost 2 bases, and 9 bases stayed unmatched. Germline V lookup: CDR1 SGHVT, CDR2 SQSDAQ.

The J gene is TRBJ1-1, the V gene TRBV7-2; 7 bases fit TRBD1. The CDR3 covers 14 residues. Germline-derived CDR1 and CDR2 are SGHTA and FQGNSA. With V trimmed by 5 bases and J by 11 bases, 14 bases remained unmatched. In nucleotides, the CDR3 is TGTGCCAGCAGCCCTGACAGGGCCATTGTGCGGGCTTTCTTT. This codes for CASSPDRAIVRAFF.

This clonotype was seen repeatedly, ten times or more. The chain combines TRBV10-3 with TRBJ2-2, with D perhaps matching TRBD2 (6 bases). CDR3 length equals 13 residues. From germline, CDR1 is ENHRY and CDR2 SYGVKD. Trimming pared 6 bases from V and 5 bases from J, leaving 10 bases between. CDR3 region: CAIRAGTTGELFF. In DNA, the CDR3 is TGTGCCATCAGGGCAGGGACTACCGGGGAGCTGTTTTTT.

This clonotype was observed many times. The genes are TRBV24-1 and TRBJ2-7; TRBD2 matches 9 bases. Germline loops: CDR1 KGHDR, CDR2 SFDVKD. This CDR3 is built from 13 residues. V was clipped by 3 bases and J by 4 bases; unmatched bases: 0. This CDR3 is CATSDSGRYEQYF. CDR3 coding DNA: TGTGCCACCAGTGATAGCGGGAGGTACGAGCAGTACTTC.

This clonotype was found many times. The chain joins TRBV11-3 to TRBJ2-1, with D unclear. With 6 bases removed from V and 2 bases from J, the gap between germline ends came to 11 bases. The CDR3 extends over 14 amino acids. CDR1 is SGHNT, CDR2 YENEEA, per germline. The DNA of the CDR3 is TGTGCCAGCAGAGGACCCACCACCTACAATGAGCAGTTCTTC. Translated, it gives CASRGPTTYNEQFF. The full variable domain, completed using reference TRBV11-3 and TRBJ2-1, is EAGVVQSPRYKIIEKKQPVAFWCNPISGHNTLYWYLQNLGQGPELLIRYENEEAVDDSQLPKDRFSAERLKGVDSTLKIQPAELGDSAVYLCASRGPTTYNEQFFGPGTRLTVL.

At least ten counts were recorded for this clonotype. The chain employs TRBV6-1 and TRBJ2-1; the match to TRBD1 covers 10 bases. The CDR3 runs 13 residues. Germline V lookup: CDR1 MNHNS, CDR2 SASEGT. Losses at the gene ends were 5 bases for V and 6 bases for J; bases not matched to a gene: 1. Here the CDR3 reads CASSRTGGNEQFF. CDR3 bases: TGTGCCAGCAGTAGGACAGGGGGCAATGAGCAGTTCTTC.

J is TRBJ1-2 and V is TRBV20-1, with TRBD1 identical over 12 bases. The germline gives CDR1 DFQATT, CDR2 SNEGSKA (reference sequence). The CDR3 totals 14 residues. CDR3 nucleotides: TGCAGCACCTACCGGGACAGGGGGCGGGATGGCTACACCTTC. As protein: CSTYRDRGRDGYTF.

The sample holds many counts of this clonotype. The rearrangement joins TRBV29-1 to TRBJ1-2; 7 nucleotides agree with TRBD1. The V gene end was trimmed by 6 bases and the J gene end by 7 bases; junction bases not matched to a gene: 17. The CDR3 is made up of 15 amino acids. Germline values: CDR1 SQVTM, CDR2 ANQGSEA. CDR3 nucleotides: TGCAGCGTCGACCAGTTAATGACAGGGACCGCTGGCTACACCTTC. It encodes CSVDQLMTGTAGYTF.

This clonotype has ten or more counts. The chain uses TRBV7-2 and TRBJ1-3; 10 bases align to TRBD1. The V and J ends lost 5 bases and 11 bases, in that order; junction bases with no gene match: 15. There are 16 residues in the CDR3. Looked up from germline, CDR1 is SGHTA and CDR2 is FQGNSA. The CDR3 DNA is TGTGCCAGCAGCACAGGGACAGGGGCGATCCCTAGACCCATATATTTT. Protein sequence: CASSTGTGAIPRPIYF. Full variable domain (rest looked up from reference TRBV7-2 and TRBJ1-3): GAGVSQSPSNKVTEKGKDVELRCDPISGHTALYWYRQSLGQGLEFLIYFQGNSAPDKSGLPSDRFSAERTGGSVSTLTIQRTQQEDSAVYLCASSTGTGAIPRPIYFGEGSWLTVV.

This clonotype was counted many times. V gene TRBV28 combines with J gene TRBJ2-7, with TRBD1 matching 7 bases. Germline CDR1 and CDR2: MDHEN and SYDVKM. V trimming: 4 bases; J trimming: 4 bases; junction bases outside the gene matches: 10. The CDR3 extends over 15 amino acids. The DNA for the CDR3 is TGTGCCAGCAGTTATATCCAGGGGGTGCGGTACGAGCAGTACTTC. Protein sequence: CASSYIQGVRYEQYF.

This clonotype was counted at least ten times. The CDR3 sequence: CSAGIPLAGDSYEQYF. The DNA of the CDR3 is TGCAGTGCTGGCATACCACTAGCGGGTGATTCCTACGAGCAGTACTTC. The chain is built from TRBV20-1 and TRBJ2-7; 9 nucleotides match TRBD2. Germline V gene lookup returns CDR1 DFQATT and CDR2 SNEGSKA (reference sequence). This CDR3 comprises 16 residues. Trimming took 5 bases from V and 1 from J; bases not matched to a gene: 12.

With regard to this clonotype: This may be a read error, as it is one base from a much larger clone. This likely comes from a read error, as the CDR3 has no conserved phenylalanine or tryptophan at its end. The gene calls are TRBV6-1 and TRBJ1-6, with a weak D call TRBD1 (5 bases). From germline, CDR1 is MNHNS and CDR2 SASEGT. The CDR3 has 14 amino acids. Trimming shortened V by 7 bases and J by 3 bases, and 10 bases separated the two germline ends. CDR3 DNA: TGTGCCAGCAATGACGACAGCTATAATTCACCCCTCCACTGT. It specifies CASNDDSYNSPLHC.

Many counts were recorded for this clonotype. The chain joins TRBV3-1 to TRBJ2-1; unclear D gene. Per germline, CDR1 LGHDT and CDR2 YNNKEL (reference sequence). Trimming took off 7 bases at V and 9 bases at J, with 16 bases between the two ends. The CDR3 covers 13 residues. The CDR3 DNA is TGTGCCAGCACGTCTTTGTCTCTGGGTGAGCAGTTCTTC. Translation gives CASTSLSLGEQFF.

This clonotype was recorded at least ten times. The rearrangement links TRBV6-2 or TRBV6-3 to TRBJ2-1; D is undetermined. The V end lost 4 bases, the J end lost 7 bases, and 44 bases lay between the germline ends. This CDR3 contains 24 residues. Germline V gene sequence: CDR1 MNHEY, CDR2 SVGEGT. CDR3 nucleotides: TGTGCCAGCAGTTTCTCTACCCATTTCGGCCGACTTACCCTAACCCCCAAGGGCCGGAATGAGCAGTTCTTC. This encodes CASSFSTHFGRLTLTPKGRNEQFF.